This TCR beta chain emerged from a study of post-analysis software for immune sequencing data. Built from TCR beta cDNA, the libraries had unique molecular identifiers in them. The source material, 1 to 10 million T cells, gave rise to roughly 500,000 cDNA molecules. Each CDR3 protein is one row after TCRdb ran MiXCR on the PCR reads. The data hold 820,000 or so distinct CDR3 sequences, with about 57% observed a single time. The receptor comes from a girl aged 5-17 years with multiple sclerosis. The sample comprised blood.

The CDR3 loop is CSARGVGLAGVWAYEQYF. CDR3 bases: TGCAGTGCTAGAGGAGTAGGACTAGCGGGAGTGTGGGCCTACGAGCAGTACTTC. The J gene is TRBJ2-4, the V gene TRBV20-1; 13 bases align to TRBD2. The assigned J gene may be wrong: the sequence end matches TRBJ2-7 better. The CDR3 consists of 18 residues. CDR1 and CDR2 from the germline V gene are DFQATT and SNEGSKA (reference sequence).